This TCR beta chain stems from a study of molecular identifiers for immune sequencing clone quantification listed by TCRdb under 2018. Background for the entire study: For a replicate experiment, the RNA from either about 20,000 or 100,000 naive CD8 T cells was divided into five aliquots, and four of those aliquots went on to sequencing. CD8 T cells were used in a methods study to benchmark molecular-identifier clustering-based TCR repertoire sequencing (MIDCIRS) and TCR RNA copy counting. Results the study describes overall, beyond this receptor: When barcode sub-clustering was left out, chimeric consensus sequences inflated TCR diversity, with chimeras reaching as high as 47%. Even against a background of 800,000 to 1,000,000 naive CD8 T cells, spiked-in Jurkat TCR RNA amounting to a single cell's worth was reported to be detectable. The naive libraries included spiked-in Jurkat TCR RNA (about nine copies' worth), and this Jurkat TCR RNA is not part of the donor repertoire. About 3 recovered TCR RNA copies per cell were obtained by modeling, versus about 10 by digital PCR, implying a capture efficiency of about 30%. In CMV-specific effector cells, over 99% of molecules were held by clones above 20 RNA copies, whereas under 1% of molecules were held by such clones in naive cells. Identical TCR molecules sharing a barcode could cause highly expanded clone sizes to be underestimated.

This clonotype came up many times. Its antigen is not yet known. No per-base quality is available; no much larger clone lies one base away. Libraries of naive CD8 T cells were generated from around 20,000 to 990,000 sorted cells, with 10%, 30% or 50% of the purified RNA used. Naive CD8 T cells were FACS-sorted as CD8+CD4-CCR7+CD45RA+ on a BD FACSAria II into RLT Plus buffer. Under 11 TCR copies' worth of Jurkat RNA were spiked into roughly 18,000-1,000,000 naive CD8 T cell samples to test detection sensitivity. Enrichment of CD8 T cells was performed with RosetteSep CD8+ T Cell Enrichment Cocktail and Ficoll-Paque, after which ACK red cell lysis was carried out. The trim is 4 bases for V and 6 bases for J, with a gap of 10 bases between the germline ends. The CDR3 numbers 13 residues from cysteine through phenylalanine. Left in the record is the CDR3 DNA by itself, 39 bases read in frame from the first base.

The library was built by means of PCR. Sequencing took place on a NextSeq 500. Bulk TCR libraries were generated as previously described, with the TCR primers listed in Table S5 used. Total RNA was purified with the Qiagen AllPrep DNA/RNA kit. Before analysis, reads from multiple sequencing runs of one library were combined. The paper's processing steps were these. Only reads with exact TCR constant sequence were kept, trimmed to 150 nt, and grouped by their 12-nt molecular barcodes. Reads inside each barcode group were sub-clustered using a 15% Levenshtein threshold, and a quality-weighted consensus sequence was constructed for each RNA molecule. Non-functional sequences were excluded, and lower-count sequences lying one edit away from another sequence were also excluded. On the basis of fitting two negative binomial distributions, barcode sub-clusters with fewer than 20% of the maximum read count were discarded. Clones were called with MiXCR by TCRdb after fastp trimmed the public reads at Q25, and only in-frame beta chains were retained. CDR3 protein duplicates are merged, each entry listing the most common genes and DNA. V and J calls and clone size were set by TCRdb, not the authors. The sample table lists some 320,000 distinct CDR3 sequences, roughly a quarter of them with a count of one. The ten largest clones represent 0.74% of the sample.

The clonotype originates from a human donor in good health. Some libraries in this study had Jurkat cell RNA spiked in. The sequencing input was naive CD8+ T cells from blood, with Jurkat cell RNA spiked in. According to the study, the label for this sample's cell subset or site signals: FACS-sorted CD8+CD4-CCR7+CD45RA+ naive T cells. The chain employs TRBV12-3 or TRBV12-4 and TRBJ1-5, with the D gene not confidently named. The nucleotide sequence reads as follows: TGTGCCAGCAGTTCCTATGACGGTCAGCCCCAGCATTTT. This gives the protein CASSSYDGQPQHF.